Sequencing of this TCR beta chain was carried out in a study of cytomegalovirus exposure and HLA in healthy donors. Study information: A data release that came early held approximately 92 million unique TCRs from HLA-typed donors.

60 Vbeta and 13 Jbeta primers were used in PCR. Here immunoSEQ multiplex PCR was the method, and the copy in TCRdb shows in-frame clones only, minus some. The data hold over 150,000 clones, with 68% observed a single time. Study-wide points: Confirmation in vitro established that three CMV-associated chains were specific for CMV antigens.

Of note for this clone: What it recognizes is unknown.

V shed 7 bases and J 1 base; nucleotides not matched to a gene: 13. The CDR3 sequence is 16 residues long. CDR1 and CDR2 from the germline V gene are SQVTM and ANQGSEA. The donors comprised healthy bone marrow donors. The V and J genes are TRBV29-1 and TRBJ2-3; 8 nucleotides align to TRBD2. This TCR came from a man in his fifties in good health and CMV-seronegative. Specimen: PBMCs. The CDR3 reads CSGGYRLTSGTDTQYF. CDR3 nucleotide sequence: TGCAGCGGGGGGTACAGATTGACTAGCGGCACAGATACGCAGTATTTT.